This T cell receptor (beta chain) was identified during a study of blood T cell repertoires in COVID-19 (dated by TCRdb to the early 2020s). Looking at the study overall: Samples from collaborators originated in the United States, Italy and Spain and spanned both the acute and convalescent phases of COVID-19. The prospective study material was composed of cDNA or gDNA derived from T cells, B-cell-depleted T cells, or PBMCs. Subjects who had been exposed to COVID-19, were actively infected with it, or had recovered from it provided the deeply sampled blood TCRbeta repertoires that made up the dataset. A freely available public database, intended as a resource for researchers studying the immune response to SARS-CoV-2, is where the repertoires were released. The samples were drawn from the first 160 participants of the ongoing ImmuneRACE study and from over a thousand subjects provided by 6 global collaborators. The sample metadata nearly always contained a de-identified subject ID, COVID-19 status, age in years and sex. Where available, HLA class I and class II types were obtained from metadata supplied by the sample provider rather than from assay-based typing. Here is what the overall study found, with its caveats: Clinical and demographic metadata were provided uncurated, with the amount varying by source and participant.

The immunoSEQ Assay, a bias-controlled multiplex PCR, was used to amplify TCRbeta CDR3 regions from genomic DNA. Per the authors' processing: The number of nucleated cells in each sample was estimated from the amplification of reference gene primers within the assay. Sequence reads were collapsed and filtered to measure the absolute abundance of every unique TCRbeta CDR3 rearrangement. For each sample, productive Simpson clonality was calculated by taking the square root of Simpson's diversity index across productive rearrangements. What TCRdb holds here is the immuneACCESS table cut down to in-frame rearrangements. Part of the clones is not present; checked against another copy, under half of the missing clones reflect an unresolved V gene, and the others are unexplained. The V and J calls and clone size are taken from that table; D and trimming were inferred from the DNA. The sample has 99,000 or so clones on record, about four fifths of them singletons. The ten most abundant clones make up roughly 2.1% of the sample.

Remarks on this clone: Its recognized antigen is unknown. Per-base qualities were not stored, and no clone one base away is much larger.

Whole blood was collected in K2EDTA tubes by collaborating institutions according to the institutions' own protocols. For TCRbeta analysis, collaborators shipped samples as frozen whole blood, isolated PBMCs, or DNA extracted from either of those sample types. Sequenced sample: peripheral blood. The clonotype was recovered from a man aged 65-85 years with active or convalescent COVID-19.

The CDR3 has the sequence CASSLAGGDTQYF. The sequence in DNA is TGTGCCAGCAGCTTAGCAGGAGGAGATACGCAGTATTTT. The sequence links TRBV7-9 to TRBJ2-3; the D gene is perhaps TRBD2, on 5 matching bases. V is reduced by 0 bases and J by 5 bases, leaving a spacing of 6 bases between them. Spanning cysteine to phenylalanine, the CDR3 consists of 13 amino acids. Of the read, only the CDR3 DNA is kept; its 39 bases are in frame from base 1. The germline V gene (reference sequence) sets CDR1 to SEHNR and CDR2 to FQNEAQ.